This passage covers 16 T cell receptor beta chains from one sample sequenced in a study of shared clonotypes between healthy human individuals. Sequencing was performed with immunoSEQ multiplex PCR; in TCRdb, only in-frame clones are kept and a portion is missing. This table holds some 660,000 clones, 73% found once. Sample: memory CD4+ T cells sorted from blood. Subset noted: CD45RA-negative fraction. Receptors were obtained from a woman in her thirties in good health.

The chain combines TRBV7-9 with TRBJ2-1; D is ambiguous. Germline V lookup: CDR1 SEHNR, CDR2 FQNEAQ (reference sequence). The CDR3 is made up of 15 amino acids. Trimming left V 4 bases short and J 8 bases short, with 18 bases between. The CDR3 DNA sequence: TGTGCCAGCAGCTCAACTTTTGGGCGGATCCATGAGCAGTTCTTC. Protein: CASSSTFGRIHEQFF.

The chain joins TRBV5-1 to TRBJ2-7; tentative D call: TRBD1 (6 bases). V was trimmed by 0 bases and J by 3 bases, leaving 22 bases between them. The CDR3 loop spans 18 amino acids. Germline CDR1 SGHRS, CDR2 YFSETQ. The CDR3 nucleotides are TGCGCCAGCAGCTTGGGAATAACCGGGACACGGAAAGACTACGAGCAGTACTTC. As protein: CASSLGITGTRKDYEQYF.

This sequence joins TRBV5-8 and TRBJ1-3, with unresolved D. The CDR3 spans 14 residues. Deletions cut 1 base from V and 1 base from J, with 6 bases between. CDR1 SGHTS and CDR2 YDEGEE come from the germline V gene. The CDR3 is CASSLPGSGNTIYF. CDR3 DNA sequence: TGTGCCAGCAGCTTGCCAGGATCTGGAAACACCATATATTTT.

The chain joins TRBV7-8 to TRBJ2-6; no definite D call. Germline lookup yields CDR1 SGHVS and CDR2 FQNEAQ. Trimming stripped 4 bases from V and 5 bases from J, with 9 bases between. CDR3 length equals 14 residues. In DNA form, the CDR3 reads TGTGCCAGCAGCTCGGACCTACGGGCCAACGTCCTGACTTTC. It yields the protein CASSSDLRANVLTF.

This clone was seen a handful of times. Other DNA sequences in the same sample also yield this CDR3. The chain recombines TRBV5-4 with TRBJ2-3; possibly TRBD2 for D (5 bases). V was pared by 0 bases and J by 3 bases, with 11 bases between. The germline gives CDR1 SGHNT, CDR2 YYREEE (reference sequence). This CDR3 region has 15 residues. CDR3 sequence: CASSLVLGVTDTQYF. CDR3 DNA sequence: TGTGCCAGCAGCTTGGTACTAGGAGTTACAGATACGCAGTATTTT.

This chain uses TRBV30 with TRBJ1-1, with no clear D. This CDR3 has 13 amino acids. V was trimmed by 3 bases and J by 1 base, leaving 9 bases between them. Germline assignment: CDR1 GTSNPN and CDR2 SVGIG (reference sequence). CDR3 nucleotide sequence: TGTGCCTGGAGCAAGAGTGAGAACACTGAAGCTTTCTTT. Encoded protein: CAWSKSENTEAFF.

The gene calls are TRBV25-1 and TRBJ2-3; 9 positions agree with TRBD1. The CDR3 spans 15 residues. Trimming took 5 bases from V and 4 from J; bases not matched to a gene: 7. The germline gives CDR1 MGHDK, CDR2 SYGVNS. Here the CDR3 reads CASSPQGAGSDTQYF. CDR3 in DNA: TGTGCCAGCAGTCCACAGGGGGCGGGTTCAGATACGCAGTATTTT.

As for this clone: This may stem from a read error, because a much larger clone lies one nucleotide away. The same CDR3 can be traced to other DNA sequences in this sample. DNA for the CDR3: TGTGCCAGTAGTGATGAGGGGGCAACTAATGAAAAACTGTTTTTT. Its protein is CASSDEGATNEKLFF. The chain joins TRBV19 to TRBJ1-4, with D possibly TRBD1 on 6 matching bases. Germline V gene sequence: CDR1 LNHDA, CDR2 SQIVND (reference sequence). The V gene lost 5 bases and the J gene lost 0 bases, with 10 bases spanning the gap. This CDR3 spans 15 amino acids.

V gene TRBV25-1 combines with J gene TRBJ2-1; D might be TRBD2 (6 bases). V lost 5 bases and J 5 bases, leaving 16 bases between the germline ends. CDR1 is MGHDK, CDR2 SYGVNS, per germline. The CDR3 is 15 amino acids. CDR3 sequence: CASSPTSLGHNEQFF. CDR3 DNA sequence: TGTGCCAGCAGTCCTACTAGCCTAGGTCACAATGAGCAGTTCTTC.

This chain uses TRBV29-1 with TRBJ2-3, with 9 bases fitting TRBD1. V lost 3 bases, J lost 2 bases, and 6 bases stayed unmatched. This CDR3 comprises 15 residues. Looked up from germline, CDR1 is SQVTM and CDR2 is ANQGSEA. The CDR3: CSVEMGTGHTDTQYF. The CDR3 DNA reads TGCAGCGTTGAGATGGGGACAGGGCACACAGATACGCAGTATTTT.

V gene TRBV28 combines with J gene TRBJ2-5, with a tentative D call TRBD1 (6 bases). The germline V gene encodes CDR1 MDHEN and CDR2 SYDVKM. The CDR3 extends over 14 amino acids. Trimming removed 2 bases from V and 5 bases from J, with 12 bases in between. DNA for the CDR3: TGTGCCAGCAGTTTACAGGGGTTCCGGGAGACCCAGTACTTC. Translated, it gives CASSLQGFRETQYF.

This clone was observed a few times. The chain carries TRBV6-6 and TRBJ1-1, with D unclear. Looked up from germline, CDR1 is MNHNY and CDR2 is SVGAGI (reference sequence). Trimming stripped 0 bases from V and 11 bases from J, with 10 bases between. This CDR3 has 12 amino acids. The CDR3 region has the DNA TGTGCCAGCAGTTACTCTAGTTGGACGGCTTTCTTT. Translation: CASSYSSWTAFF.

The CDR3 coding sequence is TGTGCCAGCAGCTTAACCAGACTAGCGGGAGGAGTTGGGGAGACCCAGTACTTC. As protein: CASSLTRLAGGVGETQYF. This chain uses TRBV11-2 with TRBJ2-5; 13 nucleotides match TRBD2. This CDR3 is 18 amino acids long. V shed 2 bases and J 5 bases; nucleotides not matched to a gene: 11. Germline V CDR1 and CDR2: SGHAT, FQNNGV.

This clone was seen only a few times. V is TRBV29-1 and J is TRBJ2-7; 9 bases fit TRBD1. The J segment lost 7 bases and the V segment lost 5 bases, leaving 12 bases of the junction unmatched. This CDR3 is 14 amino acids long. Germline assignment: CDR1 SQVTM and CDR2 ANQGSEA. CDR3 region: CSVLQGQGIGEQYF. The CDR3 nucleotides are TGCAGCGTTCTTCAAGGACAGGGGATAGGGGAGCAGTACTTC.

CDR3 sequence reads: CASSATSGNFRSYNEQFF. The CDR3 DNA reads TGTGCCAGCAGCGCGACTAGCGGGAACTTCCGCTCCTACAATGAGCAGTTCTTC. The rearrangement uses TRBV7-3 and TRBJ2-1; 11 bases are a match to TRBD2. The germline gives CDR1 SGHTA, CDR2 FQGTGA. Losses at the gene ends were 5 bases for V and 0 bases for J; bases not matched to a gene: 9. CDR3 size: 18 residues.

The V call is TRBV28, the J call TRBJ2-7, with 8 bases aligning to TRBD1. Losses at the gene ends were 7 bases for V and 6 bases for J; bases not matched to a gene: 8. The CDR3 contains 13 residues. Germline-derived CDR1 and CDR2 are MDHEN and SYDVKM. CDR3 sequence (DNA): TGTGCCAGCAAAACAGGGGGGACCTTCGAGCAGTACTTC. This codes for CASKTGGTFEQYF.